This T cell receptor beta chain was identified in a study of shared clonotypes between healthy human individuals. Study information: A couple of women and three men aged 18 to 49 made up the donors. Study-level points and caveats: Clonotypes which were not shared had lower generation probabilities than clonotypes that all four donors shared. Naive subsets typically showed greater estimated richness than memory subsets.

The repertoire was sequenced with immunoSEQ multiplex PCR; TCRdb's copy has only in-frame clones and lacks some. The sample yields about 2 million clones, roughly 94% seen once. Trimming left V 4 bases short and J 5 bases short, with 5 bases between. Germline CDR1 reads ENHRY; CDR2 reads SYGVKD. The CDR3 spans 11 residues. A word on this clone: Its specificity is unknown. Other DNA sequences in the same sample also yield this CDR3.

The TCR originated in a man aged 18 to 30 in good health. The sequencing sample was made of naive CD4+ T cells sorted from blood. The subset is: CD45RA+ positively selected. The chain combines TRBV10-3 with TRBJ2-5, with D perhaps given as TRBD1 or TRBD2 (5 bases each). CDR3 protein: CAISGGETQYF. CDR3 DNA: TGTGCCATCAGTGGGGGGGAGACCCAGTACTTC.